This T cell receptor (beta chain) is drawn from a study of tumor and adjacent non-tumor tissue in lung cancer. Looking at the study overall: Patients were aged about 31 to 85, some 10 men and 4 to 6 women, stage I to III.

Three rounds of nested PCR, following a modified ARM-PCR protocol, produced the TCRbeta library. TCRdb fed the multiplex PCR reads into MiXCR, producing one record per CDR3 protein. Of about 50,000 distinct CDR3 sequences listed, about 70% are singletons. The template was RNA from unsorted bulk tissue. Distant lung tissue was collected more than 3 cm away from the tumor edge. Newly diagnosed lung cancer patients had thoracic surgery in China, August–late 2014, without prior chemotherapy. The CDR3 is 17 residues long. Germline CDR1 SGHAT, CDR2 FQNNGV. The sequence was collected from a woman aged 55-70 years with non-small cell lung cancer. The chain combines TRBV11-2 with TRBJ1-6; 9 positions match TRBD1. Sequencing input: distant non-tumor lung tissue. The CDR3 sequence: CDRADFANRGPSSPLHF. In DNA, the CDR3 is TGTGACAGGGCTGACTTTGCGAACAGGGGGCCGAGCTCACCCCTCCACTTT.